This TCR beta chain derives from a study of identical twins. TCRdb reprocessed the 5' RACE reads via MiXCR and lists one record per CDR3 protein. Here the sample spans about 240,000 distinct CDR3 sequences, roughly a tenth being singletons. A remark on this clonotype: Its antigen is still unknown.

The CDR3 covers 16 residues. The V segment lost 1 base and the J segment 2 bases; nucleotides outside the gene matches: 6. Germline V gene sequence: CDR1 SGHVS, CDR2 FNYEAQ. Notes on the study in general: Out-of-frame beta sequences exhibited a weaker degree of excess twin sharing.

The clonotype originates from a man aged 50-60 years in good health. The chain employs TRBV7-6 and TRBJ2-5; 8 bases are shared with TRBD2. Sequencing was done on a sample of memory T cells sorted from blood. CDR3 DNA sequence: TGTGCCAGCAGCTTAGGCACGGGGGGGAAGCAAGAGACCCAGTACTTC. Amino acids: CASSLGTGGKQETQYF. The variable domain in full, with the rest retrieved from reference TRBV7-6 and TRBJ2-5, is GAGVSQSPRYKVTKRGQDVALRCDPISGHVSLYWYRQALGQGPEFLTYFNYEAQQDKSGLPNDRFSAERPEGSISTLTIQRTEQRDSAMYRCASSLGTGGKQETQYFGPGTRLLVL.